This T cell receptor (beta chain) was retrieved from a study of neurological immune-mediated disorders. Regarding the study as a whole: The absence of any CDR3 amino acid sequence shared by expanded clones across subjects suggests that repertoires were private in all groups.

The sample holds many counts of this clonotype. Antigen unknown. The cDNA came from 5'RACE with 10-nucleotide random UMIs. Each CDR3 protein is one row after TCRdb ran MiXCR on the 5' RACE reads. In the table there are 65,000 to 80,000 distinct CDR3 sequences, roughly 18% of which are singletons. This CDR3 has 15 amino acids. Trimming took 4 bases from V and 3 from J; bases not matched to a gene: 5. Germline V gives CDR1 SGHTA, CDR2 FQGNSA. This sequence was found in a woman in her 40s in good health. The chain couples TRBV7-2 to TRBJ2-3, with TRBD1 matching over 9 bases. Material for sequencing was PBMCs. CDR3 coding DNA: TGTGCCAGCAGCTCAACAGGGGGCATGACAGATACGCAGTATTTT. Translation: CASSSTGGMTDTQYF. Full variable domain (remainder filled in from reference TRBV7-2 and TRBJ2-3): GAGVSQSPSNKVTEKGKDVELRCDPISGHTALYWYRQSLGQGLEFLIYFQGNSAPDKSGLPSDRFSAERTGGSVSTLTIQRTQQEDSAVYLCASSSTGGMTDTQYFGPGTRLTVL.